This TCR beta chain originates from a study of blood T cell repertoires in COVID-19. Turning to the study itself: Collection of acute and convalescent COVID-19 samples took place in the United States, Italy and Spain.

Germline V gives CDR1 LNHDA, CDR2 SQIVND (reference sequence). The CDR3 totals 14 residues. J lost 5 bases, V lost 7 bases, and 4 bases had no gene match. Per the study methods: Nucleated cell number was recorded as an estimate derived from reference gene primer amplification. Here immunoSEQ multiplex PCR was the method, and the copy in TCRdb shows in-frame clones only, minus some. The V and J calls and the clone size are those of that table, but D and trimming were determined from the DNA. The sample holds about 250,000 clones, around 80% seen once. This clone was recorded only once. The sequence was collected from a man aged 35 to 55 with acute or convalescent COVID-19. The chain has TRBV19 and TRBJ1-5, with TRBD1 matching over 11 bases. The source material was peripheral blood. CDR3 region: CASTGTGGDQPQHF. CDR3 nucleotides: TGTGCCAGTACCGGGACAGGGGGGGATCAGCCCCAGCATTTT.